The rows below give T cell receptor beta chains drawn from one sample of a study of PD-1 blockade in classical Hodgkin lymphoma. This table comes from immunoSEQ multiplex PCR, and its TCRdb copy is limited to in-frame clones, with some not included. The sample yields 90,000 to 100,000 clones, around four fifths seen once. This specimen consisted of peripheral blood mononuclear cells (PBMCs), obtained before the fourth cycle of nivolumab. Receptor source: a human donor with classical Hodgkin lymphoma. Each CDR3 is given with its conserved first and last residue. Rows give clone size only sometimes, using once, few, many, or a class for an expanded clone.

j_call v_call clone_size cdr3_aa
TRBJ1-2 TRBV5-1 NA CASSLFPGTYGYTF
TRBJ2-7 TRBV7-2 once CASSLGAVESYEQYF
TRBJ1-1 TRBV7-9 NA CASSLASGNTEAFF
TRBJ2-1 TRBV19 NA CASSPALYEQFF
TRBJ1-6 TRBV19 NA CASSIDRGQQYNSPLHF
TRBJ1-4 TRBV6-5 NA CASTPPNEKLFF
TRBJ1-2 TRBV5-4 once CASSVTGTGYGYTF
TRBJ1-1 TRBV15 NA CATSRDHRNTEAFF
TRBJ2-3 TRBV6-5 NA CASSTSTRETQYF
TRBJ2-1 TRBV7-6 NA CASSLDRARGGAQFF